This record looks at one T cell receptor beta chain sequence and its context. The antigen is unknown. The entry originates in a study of cytomegalovirus exposure and HLA in healthy donors. Study conclusions and caveats: According to a later analysis, donors in an Asian-associated ancestry cluster reportedly had fewer N-insertions than the approximately 670-donor mean. Later on, an analysis found that several of the most significant clusters appeared to be linked to common viral pathogens, which included parvovirus B19.

The CDR3 covers 17 residues. CDR1 is SSHAT and CDR2 is FNYEAQ in the germline V gene (reference sequence). The PCR ran on 60 Vbeta and 13 Jbeta primers. Libraries were prepared by immunoSEQ multiplex PCR; TCRdb keeps only in-frame clonotypes and omits some of them. The data show 130,000 or so clones, 79% seen once. Donors were ostensibly healthy at sampling, although undocumented immune exposures were probable. The sequence derives from a male donor in good health and CMV-seronegative. The chain combines TRBV7-7 with TRBJ2-2, with D possibly being TRBD2 (6 bases). Input material: PBMCs. The DNA of the CDR3 is TGTGCTAGCGCTCGTGGGGCGGCGGGGCCGCTCACCGGGGAGCTGTTTTTT. This gives the protein CASARGAAGPLTGELFF.